Below are 18 T cell receptor beta chains sequenced from a single sample in a study of radiotherapy plus CTLA-4 blockade in lung cancer. Profiled with immunoSEQ multiplex PCR; TCRdb holds only in-frame clones, not every one. The table has over 100,000 clones, 75% to 90% seen once. Material: peripheral blood, obtained from a patient treated with radiotherapy plus ipilimumab. Receptor source: a human donor with non-small cell lung cancer that progressed on radiotherapy plus ipilimumab.

This sequence joins TRBV2 and TRBJ2-5; possibly TRBD2 for D (6 bases). V was clipped by 6 bases and J by 4 bases, with 9 bases between them. CDR3 length: 12 residues. Looked up from germline, CDR1 is SNHLY and CDR2 is FYNNEI. CDR3 sequence (DNA): TGTGCCAGCAGGGATAGCGGAGAGACCCAGTACTTC. Translation gives CASRDSGETQYF.

The chain couples TRBV19 to TRBJ2-3; TRBD1 might be the D (6 bases). Germline V lookup: CDR1 LNHDA, CDR2 SQIVND (reference sequence). Trimming shortened V by 3 bases and J by 5 bases, and 12 bases separated the two germline ends. The CDR3 contains 14 residues. The CDR3 region is CASSIAGAGDTQYF. As DNA, the CDR3 is TGTGCCAGTAGTATCGCAGGGGCGGGAGATACGCAGTATTTT.

V and J are TRBV6-1 and TRBJ2-5; D perhaps matches TRBD2 (6 bases). V lost 7 bases, J lost 5 bases, and 20 bases lay in between. CDR3 length: 15 amino acids. The germline V gene encodes CDR1 MNHNS and CDR2 SASEGT. The CDR3 bases are TGTGCCAGCACGGTATGGGAGGCCAGAGGGGAGACCCAGTACTTC. This codes for CASTVWEARGETQYF.

This clone was counted a single time. The V and J genes are TRBV6-1 and TRBJ1-2, with D perhaps matching TRBD1 (6 bases). V shed 4 bases and J shed 5 bases, with 11 bases lying between them. This CDR3 has 13 residues. Germline V gene lookup returns CDR1 MNHNS and CDR2 SASEGT. In DNA, the CDR3 is TGTGCCAGCAGTGCCCCAGGGGTTTATGGCTACACCTTC. It translates to CASSAPGVYGYTF.

The V gene is TRBV6-1, the J gene TRBJ1-5, with 7 bases that match TRBD1. Germline V lookup: CDR1 MNHNS, CDR2 SASEGT. Germline trimming cut 0 bases from V and 3 bases from J; bases unmatched to any gene: 2. CDR3 length equals 15 residues. CDR3 DNA sequence: TGTGCCAGCAGTGAAGCGACAGGGAACAATCAGCCCCAGCATTTT. Its protein product is CASSEATGNNQPQHF.

The V gene is TRBV2, the J gene TRBJ2-3, with 9 nucleotides matching TRBD2. In germline, CDR1 is SNHLY, CDR2 FYNNEI. With 6 bases clipped from V and 1 base from J, the junction kept 2 bases outside the gene matches. The CDR3 is made up of 14 amino acids. The CDR3 region is CASSSSGGTDTQYF. CDR3 in DNA: TGTGCCAGCAGCTCTAGCGGGGGCACAGATACGCAGTATTTT.

The chain couples TRBV19 to TRBJ2-2; D gene ambiguous. The germline V gene encodes CDR1 LNHDA and CDR2 SQIVND (reference sequence). Deletions cut 10 bases from V and 0 bases from J, with 6 bases between. The CDR3 consists of 12 residues. This CDR3 reads CAIRTNTGELFF. The CDR3 DNA follows: TGTGCCATTAGGACGAACACCGGGGAGCTGTTTTTT.

The chain carries TRBV29-1 and TRBJ1-2, with 7 nucleotides matching TRBD1. Germline lookup yields CDR1 SQVTM and CDR2 ANQGSEA. V shed 4 bases and J 3 bases; nucleotides not matched to a gene: 2. CDR3 length: 12 residues. CDR3 loop: CSVGQGDYGYTF. CDR3 DNA: TGCAGCGTTGGGCAGGGGGACTATGGCTACACCTTC.

V usage is TRBV19 and J usage is TRBJ1-5; 8 positions match TRBD1. J was trimmed by 7 bases and V by 3 bases; bases with no gene match: 5. The CDR3 loop spans 14 amino acids. Germline lookup yields CDR1 LNHDA and CDR2 SQIVND (reference sequence). CDR3: CASSIPGTGQPQHF. For the CDR3, the DNA is TGTGCCAGTAGTATCCCCGGGACAGGACAGCCCCAGCATTTT.

The rearrangement links TRBV19 to TRBJ2-1; D remains ambiguous. Trimming took 7 bases from V and 2 from J, leaving 9 bases between them. Germline V gives CDR1 LNHDA, CDR2 SQIVND (reference sequence). The CDR3 loop spans 13 amino acids. CDR3 region: CASTYNPYNEQFF. For the CDR3, the DNA is TGTGCCAGTACCTATAATCCCTACAATGAGCAGTTCTTC.

The J gene is TRBJ1-2, the V gene TRBV19, with 10 nucleotides matching TRBD1. The V and J ends lost 8 bases and 4 bases, in that order; junction bases with no gene match: 16. This CDR3 has 17 amino acids. Per germline, CDR1 LNHDA and CDR2 SQIVND (reference sequence). CDR3 nucleotide sequence: TGTGCCAGTGTGTCTGGGACAGGGGACCGGTTTTTCTATGGCTACACCTTC. Translated: CASVSGTGDRFFYGYTF.

The chain uses TRBV4-1 and TRBJ1-1; D uncertain. V gave up 1 base and J gave up 6 bases, with 12 bases separating them. The CDR3 covers 14 residues. Germline CDR1 MGHRA, CDR2 YSYEKL. CDR3 DNA: TGCGCCAGCAGCCAAGTTAAGGGAAGGGCTGAAGCTTTCTTT. This sequence encodes CASSQVKGRAEAFF.

The rearrangement uses TRBV5-1 and TRBJ2-2; D is unclear. This CDR3 has 12 residues. In germline, CDR1 is SGHRS, CDR2 YFSETQ. Trimming left V 7 bases short and J 6 bases short, with 10 bases between. The CDR3 sequence is CASGKGPGELFF. DNA for the CDR3: TGCGCCAGCGGGAAAGGCCCCGGGGAGCTGTTTTTT.

Only one count was recorded for this clone. The chain is built from TRBV15 and TRBJ2-7; tentatively, D is TRBD1 (7 bases). Germline assignment: CDR1 LNHNV and CDR2 YYDKDF (reference sequence). The ends were cut back, 7 bases at V and 5 bases at J, with 21 bases in the middle. CDR3 size: 15 residues. CDR3: CATTQGGGGVDEQYF. The CDR3 DNA reads as TGTGCCACCACCCAGGGGGGTGGAGGGGTCGACGAGCAGTACTTC.

The table lists this clone with a count of one. V and J are TRBV19 and TRBJ2-1, with D possibly matching TRBD2 (5 bases). Germline-derived CDR1 and CDR2 are LNHDA and SQIVND (reference sequence). The CDR3 sequence is 13 residues long. V was pared by 11 bases and J by 1 base, with 12 bases between. CDR3 nucleotide sequence: TGTGCCTCACTAGGAGAATCCTACAATGAGCAGTTCTTC. Its protein product is CASLGESYNEQFF.

The chain joins TRBV19 to TRBJ2-1; 10 bases fit TRBD2. This CDR3 spans 15 amino acids. Per germline, CDR1 LNHDA and CDR2 SQIVND (reference sequence). V was pared by 5 bases and J by 4 bases, with 5 bases of the junction left unmatched. The CDR3 reads CASSLAGGRYNEQFF. The CDR3 DNA reads TGTGCCAGTAGTTTAGCGGGAGGCCGATACAATGAGCAGTTCTTC. The whole variable domain, remainder taken from reference TRBV19 and TRBJ2-1, is DGGITQSPKYLFRKEGQNVTLSCEQNLNHDAMYWYRQDPGQGLRLIYYSQIVNDFQKGDIAEGYSVSREKKESFPLTVTSAQKNPTAFYLCASSLAGGRYNEQFFGPGTRLTVL.

J is TRBJ2-7 and V is TRBV6-1; no reliable D call. Trimming left V 7 bases short and J 3 bases short, with 19 bases between. CDR1 is MNHNS, CDR2 SASEGT, per germline. CDR3 length: 15 residues. The CDR3 sequence: CASTPLGKKNYEQYF. CDR3 nucleotides: TGTGCCAGCACCCCCTTGGGTAAGAAGAACTACGAGCAGTACTTC.

The chain employs TRBV5-5 and TRBJ2-1; possibly TRBD1 for D (6 bases). The CDR3 is 13 residues long. Per the germline V gene, CDR1 is SGHKS and CDR2 is YYEKEE (reference sequence). The V end lost 3 bases, the J end lost 10 bases, and 14 bases lay between the germline ends. The CDR3 is CASSYSAGTEQFF. CDR3 DNA: TGTGCCAGCAGCTACTCGGCCGGGACAGAGCAGTTCTTC.